This record looks at one TCR beta chain sequence and its context. Its specificity is unknown. The table came from immunoSEQ multiplex PCR; TCRdb's copy has only in-frame clones and leaves some out. Here the sample spans about 110,000 clones, 93% being singletons. The data were obtained in a study of graft-versus-host responses after intestinal transplantation. The overall study: Induction with anti-thymocyte globulin, then tacrolimus and steroids for about 3 years, was given to all recipients.

Study-wide points: Ileal or blood samples showed some GvH clones first, and such clones were also found in recipient marrow.

CDR3 length equals 15 residues. CDR1 is SGHNT and CDR2 is YENEEA in the germline V gene. V lost 1 base and J 5 bases, leaving 11 bases between the germline ends. This sequence was found in a human donor who received an intestinal transplant. The sequencing here drew on unstimulated CD8+ T cells sorted from spleen or lymph node cells, taken before intestinal transplant. The chain joins TRBV11-3 to TRBJ2-2; perhaps TRBD2 as D (7 bases). The CDR3 sequence is CASSLARGGTGELFF. Written as DNA, the CDR3 is TGTGCCAGCAGCTTAGCCAGGGGAGGGACCGGGGAGCTGTTTTTT.